This T cell receptor (beta chain) emerged from a study of T-cell memory formation after mild COVID-19 (dated by TCRdb to 2020 to 2023). A note on the overall study: TCR sequence clusters from the two donors were found to be largely donor specific. The cohort was made up of two young adult volunteers, one female and one male, who were previously healthy. In two donors, T-cell clones that expanded and contracted after mild COVID-19 were followed by sequencing TCRalpha and TCRbeta repertoires longitudinally. General conclusions and limits of the study: Balanced CD4/CD8 phenotypes were observed for clones contracting from day 15 to 85, whereas a bias towards CD4+ was observed for a second wave of clones expanding from day 15 to 37. Only a couple of mild cases were covered in the study, and larger cohorts including severe cases with pre-infection samples were considered necessary. The detection of some responding clones in pre-infection memory suggests that pre-existing cross-reactive memory T cells joined the SARS-CoV-2 response. Whether the second-wave clones peaking on day 37 were SARS-CoV-2 specific was not confirmed. Contracting CD4+ clones appeared mostly in the CM and EM memory subsets, whereas CD8+ clones were enriched in EMRA.

PBMCs were isolated by Ficoll-Paque density gradient centrifugation. CDR1 and CDR2, per the germline V gene (reference sequence), are LGHDT and YNNKEL. Trimming costs V 0 bases and J 2 bases, and their ends lie 9 bases apart. Its CDR3 holds 15 amino acids, cysteine through phenylalanine. Only the CDR3 portion is preserved as DNA: 45 bases, with reading frame beginning at the first base. The instrument was an Illumina NovaSeq 6000. TCRalpha and TCRbeta cDNA libraries were built by 5'RACE with constant-segment primers, adding sample barcodes and unique molecular identifiers. Trizol reagent was used to extract RNA from every sample. Libraries were amplified in two PCR steps, with a second sample barcode and Illumina TruSeq adapters added in the second step. Sequencing of the libraries was done on an Illumina NovaSeq, producing 2 x 150 bp paired-end reads. The authors' pipeline ran thus. Reads were demultiplexed and collapsed into UMI-guided consensus sequences with migec v1.2.7. Using mixcr v2.1.11, the UMI consensuses were aligned to TRA and TRB V and J templates and assembled into clonotypes. Clonotypes were classified as expanded or contracted when called significant by both edgeR and NoisET, with noise models trained on biological replicates. For edgeR calls, the thresholds were a false discovery rate-adjusted p below 0.01 and a log2 fold-change of 1. As an exploratory analysis of dynamics, max-normalized trajectories of the 1000 most abundant clonotypes were examined with PCA combined with hierarchical clustering. Each responding clone was given a CD4 or CD8 phenotype based on the CD4+ and CD8+ repertoires, which had been sequenced separately. TCRdb itself trimmed the public reads at Q25 with fastp, ran MiXCR and retained productive beta chains. Every distinct CDR3 protein forms one entry, paired with its most common genes and DNA. The V and J calls were not made by the authors but by TCRdb's processing. Here the sample has 560,000 or so distinct CDR3 sequences; approximately 15% occur a single time. 8.1% of the sample comes from the top ten.

Turning to this clonotype: Its target antigen remains unknown. No base qualities exist here, and no much larger clone lies one base off it.

Sequencing was carried out using PBMCs or a T cell subset sorted from them (not recorded which). The receptor was derived from an adult woman who had mild COVID-19 (a few samples of this study predate the infection). The sample titles of this study are shuffled in the database, so cell type and time point are left out; the donor was told from shared clones. The sequence joins TRBV3-1 to TRBJ2-3; no D segment can be confidently identified. The DNA sequence follows: TGTGCCAGCAGCCAAGATCGTAAATACACAGATACGCAGTATTTT. Its translation is CASSQDRKYTDTQYF.